This TCR beta chain emerged from a study of blood T cell repertoires in COVID-19. The CDR3 spans 12 residues. V shed 7 bases, J shed 6 bases, and the junction held 4 bases outside the gene matches. The V gene's germline CDR1 is KGHDR and CDR2 SFDVKD. Measured with immunoSEQ multiplex PCR; TCRdb has only the in-frame clones, and not every one. The profile shows hundreds of thousands of clones, 80% to 90% of them singletons. This clone has just one count. The TCR sequence derives from a woman in her twenties or thirties with acute or convalescent COVID-19. J is TRBJ2-7 and V is TRBV24-1; TRBD1 matches 8 bases. Sequencing input: peripheral blood. The CDR3 reads CATSGTGREQYF. CDR3 DNA: TGTGCCACCAGCGGGACAGGCCGCGAGCAGTACTTC.